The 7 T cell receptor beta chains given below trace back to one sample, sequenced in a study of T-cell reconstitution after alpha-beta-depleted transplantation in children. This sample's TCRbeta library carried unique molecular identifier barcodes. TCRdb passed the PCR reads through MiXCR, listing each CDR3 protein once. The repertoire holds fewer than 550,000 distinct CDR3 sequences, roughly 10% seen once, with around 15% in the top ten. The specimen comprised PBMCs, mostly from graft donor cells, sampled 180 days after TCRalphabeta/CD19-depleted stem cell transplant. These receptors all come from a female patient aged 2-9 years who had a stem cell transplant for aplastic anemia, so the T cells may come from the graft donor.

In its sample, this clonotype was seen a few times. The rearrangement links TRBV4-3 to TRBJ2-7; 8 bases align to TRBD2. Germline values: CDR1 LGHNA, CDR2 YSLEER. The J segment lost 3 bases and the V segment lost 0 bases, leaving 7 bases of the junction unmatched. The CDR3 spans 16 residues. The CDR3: CASSQDMVAGIYEQYF. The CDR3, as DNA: TGCGCCAGCAGCCAAGATATGGTAGCGGGAATCTACGAGCAGTACTTC.

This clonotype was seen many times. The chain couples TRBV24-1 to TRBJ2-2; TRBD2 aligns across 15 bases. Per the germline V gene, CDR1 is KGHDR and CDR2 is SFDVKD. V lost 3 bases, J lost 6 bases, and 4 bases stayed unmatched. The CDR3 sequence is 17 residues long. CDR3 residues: CATSDPGTSGRSGELFF. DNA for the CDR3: TGTGCCACCAGTGATCCTGGGACTAGCGGGAGGTCCGGGGAGCTGTTTTTT.

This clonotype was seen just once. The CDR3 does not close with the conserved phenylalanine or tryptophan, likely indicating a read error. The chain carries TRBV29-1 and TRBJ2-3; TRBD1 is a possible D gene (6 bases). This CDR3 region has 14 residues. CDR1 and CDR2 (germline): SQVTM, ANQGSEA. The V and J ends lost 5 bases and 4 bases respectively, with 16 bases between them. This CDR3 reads CSVNGGHGSDTQYS. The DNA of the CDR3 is TGCAGCGTTAATGGGGGACATGGTTCAGATACGCAGTATTCT.

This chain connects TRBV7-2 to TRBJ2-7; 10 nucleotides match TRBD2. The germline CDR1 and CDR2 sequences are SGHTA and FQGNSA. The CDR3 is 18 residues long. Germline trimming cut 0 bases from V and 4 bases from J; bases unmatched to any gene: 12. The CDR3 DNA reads TGTGCCAGCAGCTTAGCCTACATAGCCATAGCGGGGGGATACGAGCAGTACTTC. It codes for CASSLAYIAIAGGYEQYF.

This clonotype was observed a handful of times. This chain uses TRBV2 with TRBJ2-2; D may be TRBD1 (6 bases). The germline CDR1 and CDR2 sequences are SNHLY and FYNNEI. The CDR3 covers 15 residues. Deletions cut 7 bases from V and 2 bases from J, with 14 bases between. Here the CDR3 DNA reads TGTGCCAGCAAGGAAAACAGGGTCAACACCGGGGAGCTGTTTTTT. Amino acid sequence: CASKENRVNTGELFF.

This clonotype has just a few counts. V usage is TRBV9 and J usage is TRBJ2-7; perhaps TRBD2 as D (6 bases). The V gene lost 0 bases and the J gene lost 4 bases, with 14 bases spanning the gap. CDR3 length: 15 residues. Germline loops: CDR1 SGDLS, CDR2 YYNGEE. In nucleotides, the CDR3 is TGTGCCAGCAGCGTAGATGGGACTGCTCAGTACGAGCAGTACTTC. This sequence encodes CASSVDGTAQYEQYF. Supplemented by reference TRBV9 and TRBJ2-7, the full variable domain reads DSGVTQTPKHLITATGQRVTLRCSPRSGDLSVYWYQQSLDQGLQFLIQYYNGEERAKGNILERFSAQQFPDLHSELNLSSLELGDSALYFCASSVDGTAQYEQYFGPGTRLTVT.

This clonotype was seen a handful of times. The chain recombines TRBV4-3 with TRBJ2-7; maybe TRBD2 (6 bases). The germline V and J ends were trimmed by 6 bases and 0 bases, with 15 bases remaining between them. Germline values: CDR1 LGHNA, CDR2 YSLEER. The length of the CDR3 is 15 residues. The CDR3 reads CASSVGLPISYEQYF. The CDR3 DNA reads TGCGCCAGCAGTGTAGGACTACCCATCTCCTACGAGCAGTACTTC.